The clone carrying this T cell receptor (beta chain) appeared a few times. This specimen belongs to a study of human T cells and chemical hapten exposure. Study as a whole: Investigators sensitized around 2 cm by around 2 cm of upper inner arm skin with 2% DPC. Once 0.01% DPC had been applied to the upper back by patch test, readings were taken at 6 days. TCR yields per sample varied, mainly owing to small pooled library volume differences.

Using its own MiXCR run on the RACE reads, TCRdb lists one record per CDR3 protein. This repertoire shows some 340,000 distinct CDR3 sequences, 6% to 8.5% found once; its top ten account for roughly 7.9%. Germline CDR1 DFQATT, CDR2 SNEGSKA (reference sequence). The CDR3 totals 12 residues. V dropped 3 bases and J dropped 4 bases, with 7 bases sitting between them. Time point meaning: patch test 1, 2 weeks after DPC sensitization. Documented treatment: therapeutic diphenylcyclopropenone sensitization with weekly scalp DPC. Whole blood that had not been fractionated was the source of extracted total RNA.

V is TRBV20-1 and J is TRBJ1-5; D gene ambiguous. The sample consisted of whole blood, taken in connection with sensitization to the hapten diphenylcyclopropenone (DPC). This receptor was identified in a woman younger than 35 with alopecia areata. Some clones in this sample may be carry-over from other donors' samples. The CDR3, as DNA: TGCAGTGCTAGGGGTTGGAATCAGCCCCAGCATTTT. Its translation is CSARGWNQPQHF.